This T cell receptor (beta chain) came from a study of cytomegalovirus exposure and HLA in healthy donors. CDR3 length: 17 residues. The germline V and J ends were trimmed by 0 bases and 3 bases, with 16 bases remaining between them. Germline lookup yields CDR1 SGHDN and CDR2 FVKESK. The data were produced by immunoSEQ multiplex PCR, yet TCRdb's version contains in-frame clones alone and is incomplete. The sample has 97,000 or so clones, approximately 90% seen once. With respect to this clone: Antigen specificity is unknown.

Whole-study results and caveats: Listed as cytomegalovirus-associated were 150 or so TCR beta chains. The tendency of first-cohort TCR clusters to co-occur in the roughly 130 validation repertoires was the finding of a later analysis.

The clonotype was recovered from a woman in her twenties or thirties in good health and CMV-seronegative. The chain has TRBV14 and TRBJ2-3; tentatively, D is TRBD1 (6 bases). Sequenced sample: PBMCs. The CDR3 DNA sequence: TGTGCCAGCAGCCAAGAGACTCAGGGGCCCAGAACAGATACGCAGTATTTT. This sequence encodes CASSQETQGPRTDTQYF.